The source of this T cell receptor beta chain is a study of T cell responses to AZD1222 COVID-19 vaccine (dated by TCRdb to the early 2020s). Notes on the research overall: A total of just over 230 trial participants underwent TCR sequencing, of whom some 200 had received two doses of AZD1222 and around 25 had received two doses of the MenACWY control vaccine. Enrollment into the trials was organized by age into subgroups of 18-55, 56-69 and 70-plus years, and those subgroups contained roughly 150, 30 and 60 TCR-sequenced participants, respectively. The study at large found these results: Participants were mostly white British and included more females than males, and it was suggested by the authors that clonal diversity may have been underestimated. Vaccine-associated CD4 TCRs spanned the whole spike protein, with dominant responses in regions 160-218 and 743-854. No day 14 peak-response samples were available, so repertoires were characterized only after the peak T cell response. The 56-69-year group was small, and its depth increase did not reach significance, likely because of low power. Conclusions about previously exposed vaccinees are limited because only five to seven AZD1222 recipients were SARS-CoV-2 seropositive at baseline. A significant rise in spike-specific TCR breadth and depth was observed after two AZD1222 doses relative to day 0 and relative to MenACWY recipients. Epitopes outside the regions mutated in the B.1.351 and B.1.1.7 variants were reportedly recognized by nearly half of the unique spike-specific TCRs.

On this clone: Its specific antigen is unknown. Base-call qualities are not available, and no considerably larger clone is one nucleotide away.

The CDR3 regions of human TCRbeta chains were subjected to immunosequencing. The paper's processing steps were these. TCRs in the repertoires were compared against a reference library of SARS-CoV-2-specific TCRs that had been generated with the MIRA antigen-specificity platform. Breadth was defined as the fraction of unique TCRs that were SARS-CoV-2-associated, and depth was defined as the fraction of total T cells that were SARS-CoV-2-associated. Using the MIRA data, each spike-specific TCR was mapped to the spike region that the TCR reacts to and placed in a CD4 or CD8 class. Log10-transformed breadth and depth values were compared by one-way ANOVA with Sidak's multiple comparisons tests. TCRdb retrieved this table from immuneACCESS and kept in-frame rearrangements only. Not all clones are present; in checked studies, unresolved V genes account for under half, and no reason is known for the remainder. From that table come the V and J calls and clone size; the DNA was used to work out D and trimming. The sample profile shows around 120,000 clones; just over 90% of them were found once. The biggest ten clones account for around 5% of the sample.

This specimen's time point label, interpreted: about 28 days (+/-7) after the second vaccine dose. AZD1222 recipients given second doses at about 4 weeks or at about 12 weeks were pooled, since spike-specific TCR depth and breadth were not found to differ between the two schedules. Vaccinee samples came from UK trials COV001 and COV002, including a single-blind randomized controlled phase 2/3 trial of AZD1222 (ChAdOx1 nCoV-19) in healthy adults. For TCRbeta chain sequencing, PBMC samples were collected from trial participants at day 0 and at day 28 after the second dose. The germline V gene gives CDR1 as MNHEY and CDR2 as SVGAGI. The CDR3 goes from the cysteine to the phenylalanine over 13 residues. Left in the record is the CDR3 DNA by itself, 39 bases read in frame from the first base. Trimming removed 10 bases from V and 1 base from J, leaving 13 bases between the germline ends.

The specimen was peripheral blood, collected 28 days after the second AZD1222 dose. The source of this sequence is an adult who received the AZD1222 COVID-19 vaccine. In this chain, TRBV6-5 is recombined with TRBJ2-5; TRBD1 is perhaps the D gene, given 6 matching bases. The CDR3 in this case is CATVQTGQETQYF. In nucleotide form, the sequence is TGTGCCACCGTACAGACAGGCCAAGAGACCCAGTACTTC.